This TCR beta chain was found in a study of Graves' ophthalmopathy and Graves' hyperthyroidism. The authors amplified TCR beta CDR3 regions from RNA transcripts. HTBI-primed RT-PCR formed the first round, and a multiplex PCR formed the second. TCRdb ran MiXCR on the multiplex PCR reads and lists one entry per CDR3 protein. This table holds about 740,000 distinct CDR3 sequences, roughly 40% found once. From germline, CDR1 is SGHAT and CDR2 FQNNGV. The CDR3 spans 13 residues. In regard to this clonotype: At one end, the junction sequence differs from germline, possibly due to a read error.

Pregnant or lactating patients and those with other autoimmune diseases or uncontrolled infections were excluded. The chain recombines TRBV11-2 with TRBJ2-3, with 8 bases lining up with TRBD2. The sequence came from an adult man with Graves' ophthalmopathy. The sequenced sample consisted of peripheral blood. The CDR3 loop reads CATSPGGGDTQYF. In DNA, the CDR3 is TGTGCCACCAGCCCCGGGGGGGGGGATACGCAGTATTTT. The variable domain in full, completed from reference TRBV11-2 and TRBJ2-3, reads EAGVAQSPRYKIIEKRQSVAFWCNPISGHATLYWYQQILGQGPKLLIQFQNNGVVDDSQLPKDRFSAERLKGVDSTLKIQPAKLEDSAVYLCATSPGGGDTQYFGPGTRLTVL.